These 2 T cell receptor beta chains share one sample of origin, sequenced in a study of T cells after yellow fever vaccination. TCRdb redid the calling of the 5' RACE reads with MiXCR, one entry per CDR3 protein. The table has 340,000 or so distinct CDR3 sequences, approximately 12% seen once. The material was CD4+ T cells sorted from PBMCs, obtained 15 days after the yellow fever booster vaccination. These TCRs come from a young man who received the YFV17D yellow fever vaccine.

Concerning this clonotype itself: Germline is not matched at one junction end, which may reflect a read error. The chain recombines TRBV7-2 with TRBJ2-5; D gene uncertain. The CDR3 contains 14 residues. Germline loops: CDR1 SGHTA, CDR2 FQGNSA. This chain's CDR3 is CASSTWTPQENQYF. Here the CDR3 DNA reads TGTGCCAGCAGCACTTGGACGCCGCAAGAGAACCAGTACTTC.

V is TRBV7-2 and J is TRBJ1-2, with TRBD1 matching 11 bases. Germline CDR1 reads SGHTA; CDR2 reads FQGNSA. Trimming at V came to 5 bases and at J to 5 bases, leaving 10 bases not matched to a gene. CDR3 size: 16 residues. The CDR3 region is CASSPESGQGVYGYTF. DNA for the CDR3: TGTGCCAGCAGCCCAGAATCGGGACAGGGGGTTTATGGCTACACCTTC. Supplemented by reference TRBV7-2 and TRBJ1-2, the full variable domain reads GAGVSQSPSNKVTEKGKDVELRCDPISGHTALYWYRQSLGQGLEFLIYFQGNSAPDKSGLPSDRFSAERTGGSVSTLTIQRTQQEDSAVYLCASSPESGQGVYGYTFGSGTRLTVV.